This is a list of T cell receptor beta chains from one sample in a study of OX40 agonist ivuxolimab in advanced cancers. Sequencing used immunoSEQ multiplex PCR; TCRdb keeps in-frame clones, though not all of them. The sample includes 22,000 or so clones, roughly 84% of them seen just once. Sequenced material: CD4+ or CD8+ T cells sorted from blood, taken in a trial of the OX40 agonist ivuxolimab. These receptors all stem from an adult with an advanced solid tumor such as melanoma, head and neck, liver or kidney cancer. CDR3s include the opening cysteine and the closing phenylalanine or tryptophan. Fields, in order: D gene, clone size, J gene, V gene, CDR3 DNA, CDR3 protein. A D gene is named only where the DNA matches it firmly. Size values are once, few and many counts, or a class for expanded clones, and some rows have none.

>-|-|TRBJ1-4|TRBV30
TGTGCCGGGGGGGATGGACATTCACTTAATGAAAAACTGTTTTTT
CAGGDGHSLNEKLFF
>TRBD2|-|TRBJ2-7|TRBV27
TGTGCCAGCAGCTATGCGGGAGGAATGTACGAGCAGTACTTC
CASSYAGGMYEQYF
>TRBD2|-|TRBJ2-1|TRBV14
TGTGCCAGCGCTAGCGGGCCGAGCTCCTACAATGAGCAGTTCTTC
CASASGPSSYNEQFF
>-|-|TRBJ1-4|TRBV6-1
TGTGCCAGCAGTGATCCCGGCAGCCCTCAACTTAATGAAAAACTGTTTTTT
CASSDPGSPQLNEKLFF
>TRBD2|-|TRBJ2-1|TRBV6-5
TGTGCCAGCAGTTCATTAGCGGGAGGGCTTTACAATGAGCAGTTCTTC
CASSSLAGGLYNEQFF
>TRBD2|-|TRBJ2-3|TRBV7-2
TGTGCCAGCAGCTCCCTTACCGGACTAGCGGGGCTCACAGATACGCAGTATTTT
CASSSLTGLAGLTDTQYF
>TRBD2|-|TRBJ2-7|TRBV5-1
TGCGCCAGCAGCTTGCGGGAGGGGAACGAGCAGTACTTC
CASSLREGNEQYF
>-|-|TRBJ1-1|TRBV30
TGTGCCTGGAGTGTAGGACTGCTGAACACTGAAGCTTTCTTT
CAWSVGLLNTEAFF
>TRBD1|-|TRBJ2-5|TRBV7-3
TGTGCCAGCAGCTTAATAACAGGGGGCCTTGAGACCCAGTACTTC
CASSLITGGLETQYF
>TRBD2|-|TRBJ2-7|TRBV4-1
TGCGCCAGCAGCCAAGAGGTAGCGGGAGAACCCGAGCAGTACTTC
CASSQEVAGEPEQYF
>TRBD1|medium-sized|TRBJ2-7|TRBV5-6
TGTGCCAGCAGCATACAACAGGGGACATGGATCCGGTCTTACGAGCAGTACTTC
CASSIQQGTWIRSYEQYF
>-|-|TRBJ2-2|TRBV4-1
TGCGCCAGCAGCCAAGAGTCGGGAGTATCGGGGGAGCTGTTTTTT
CASSQESGVSGELFF
>-|-|TRBJ2-7|TRBV7-2
TGTGCCAGCAGCTTACGAGATTACGAGCAGTACTTC
CASSLRDYEQYF
>TRBD2|-|TRBJ2-3|TRBV7-6
TGTGCCAGCAGCTTAAGGTATGGCGGGAGTGGAGCAGATACGCAGTATTTT
CASSLRYGGSGADTQYF
>TRBD1|-|TRBJ1-1|TRBV6-1
TGTGCCAGCAGTAAACGACAGGGGGCCTACACTGAAGCTTTCTTT
CASSKRQGAYTEAFF
>-|-|TRBJ2-7|TRBV10-1
TGCGCCAGCAGTGAGGGGTACGCCTACGAGCAGTACTTC
CASSEGYAYEQYF
>-|-|TRBJ1-2|TRBV11-2
TGTGCCAGCAGCTTAGGGGGCAGCCCTAACTATGGCTACACCTTC
CASSLGGSPNYGYTF
>-|few|TRBJ1-1|TRBV27
TGTGCCAGCAGTCCATTAACGGGACGGGAAGCTTTCTTT
CASSPLTGREAFF
>TRBD2|-|TRBJ2-6|TRBV27
TGTGCCAGCACAGCGGGAGGTCTTGGGGCCAACGTCCTGACTTTC
CASTAGGLGANVLTF
>-|medium-sized|TRBJ1-1|TRBV7-3
TGTGCCAGCAGCTTCAGGCCGGGGAACACTGAAGCTTTCTTT
CASSFRPGNTEAFF
>-|once|TRBJ2-3|TRBV2
TGTGCCACTACCCGGGAAAGACTGCTACAGTATTTT
CATTRERLLQYF
>-|-|TRBJ2-7|TRBV27
TGTGCCAGCAGTTTCCAGGGCGAATACGAGCAGTACTTC
CASSFQGEYEQYF
>-|-|TRBJ2-1|TRBV4-1
TGCGCCAGCAGCCACGATCCCCAGGGCGCCAATGAGCAGTTCTTC
CASSHDPQGANEQFF
>TRBD1|-|TRBJ2-7|TRBV9
TGTGCCAGCAGCGTAGAAGGCAGGGGGATGGACGAGCAGTACTTC
CASSVEGRGMDEQYF
>TRBD2|-|TRBJ2-7|TRBV4-1
TGCGCCAGCAGCCAGGGGACGGGAGGCCCCTCCTACGAGCAGTACTTC
CASSQGTGGPSYEQYF
>-|-|TRBJ2-3|TRBV10-3
TGTGCCATCAGTGCGCCGGGAACAGATACGCAGTATTTT
CAISAPGTDTQYF